This is a list of T cell receptor beta chains from one sample in a study of glioma-infiltrating T cells. A single record per CDR3 protein comes from TCRdb applying MiXCR to the multiplex PCR reads. The table includes 150,000 to 200,000 distinct CDR3 sequences, about 32% detected once. Sequencing was performed on glioma tissue, nonneoplastic brain tissue, or PBMCs (not recorded which). The receptors were sampled from a human donor with low-grade glioma or glioblastoma, undergoing nonglioma brain surgery, or in good health (not recorded which). Each CDR3 is given with its conserved first and last residue. D genes are given only for firm matches. The listing skips clone size in some rows; elsewhere it reads once, few, many or a size class.

D gene: .
clone size: many
J gene: TRBJ1-5
V gene: TRBV29-1
CDR3 DNA: TGCAGCGTTGTATTTAGTGACAGTAATCAGCCCCAGCATTTT
CDR3 protein: CSVVFSDSNQPQHF

D gene: TRBD1
clone size: many
J gene: TRBJ1-1
V gene: TRBV7-8
CDR3 DNA: TGTGCCAGCAGCCAAGGGACAGGGGGAACCATGAACACTGAAGCTTTCTTT
CDR3 protein: CASSQGTGGTMNTEAFF

D gene: TRBD2
clone size: many
J gene: TRBJ2-1
V gene: TRBV6-1
CDR3 DNA: TGTGCCAGCAGACTAGGGACTAGCGCCTCCTACAATGAGCAGTTCTTC
CDR3 protein: CASRLGTSASYNEQFF

D gene: TRBD1
clone size: many
J gene: TRBJ2-7
V gene: TRBV28
CDR3 DNA: TGTGCCAGCAGCCCAGGGGGGACAGGGGGCTACGAGCAGTACTTC
CDR3 protein: CASSPGGTGGYEQYF

D gene: TRBD1
clone size: .
J gene: TRBJ2-7
V gene: TRBV20-1
CDR3 DNA: TGCATTGCTCCTGTCTACAGGGGAAACTTAGTGGCTTACGAGCAGTACTTC
CDR3 protein: CIAPVYRGNLVAYEQYF

D gene: .
clone size: many
J gene: TRBJ2-7
V gene: TRBV6-1
CDR3 DNA: TGTGCCAGCAGTCTTGGGTCCACTTACGAGCAGTACTTC
CDR3 protein: CASSLGSTYEQYF

D gene: .
clone size: .
J gene: TRBJ2-1
V gene: TRBV6-1
CDR3 DNA: TGTGCCAGCAGTAAGACTAGATACAATGATCAGTCCTTC
CDR3 protein: CASSKTRYNDQSF

D gene: .
clone size: .
J gene: TRBJ1-1
V gene: TRBV20-1
CDR3 DNA: TGCAGTGCTCCTCTTTGGGGACATGGCGGTATCACTGAATCTTTCTTT
CDR3 protein: CSAPLWGHGGITESFF

D gene: .
clone size: many
J gene: TRBJ1-1
V gene: TRBV12-3/TRBV12-4
CDR3 DNA: TGTGCCAGCAGTTTGATCTTTGGAGGGGACACTGAAGCTTTCTTT
CDR3 protein: CASSLIFGGDTEAFF

D gene: .
clone size: many
J gene: TRBJ1-5
V gene: TRBV4-1
CDR3 DNA: TGCGCCAGCAGCCAAACAGGTGGGCAGGAGCCCCAGCATTTT
CDR3 protein: CASSQTGGQEPQHF

D gene: TRBD2
clone size: many
J gene: TRBJ2-7
V gene: TRBV7-9
CDR3 DNA: TGTGCCAGCAGCTTAGGGTTGGGGGGGGACGAGCAGTACTTC
CDR3 protein: CASSLGLGGDEQYF

D gene: TRBD2
clone size: once
J gene: TRBJ2-7
V gene: TRBV6-6
CDR3 DNA: TGTGTTAGCAGTTACCAGCGGGAGGGCCGCGAGCAGTACTTC
CDR3 protein: CVSSYQREGREQYF

D gene: .
clone size: few
J gene: TRBJ1-5
V gene: TRBV30
CDR3 DNA: TGTGCCTGGGCAACAGGTTATGATCAGCCCCAGCATTTT
CDR3 protein: CAWATGYDQPQHF

D gene: .
clone size: many
J gene: TRBJ1-1
V gene: TRBV28
CDR3 DNA: TGTGCCAGCAGTCCCTTCGACACGGGTCCTTATGGGGCTTTCTTT
CDR3 protein: CASSPFDTGPYGAFF

D gene: TRBD2
clone size: .
J gene: TRBJ2-1
V gene: TRBV7-2
CDR3 DNA: TGTGCCAGCAGCCAGAGACTAGCGGGCCGGAATGAGCAGTTCTTC
CDR3 protein: CASSQRLAGRNEQFF

D gene: .
clone size: few
J gene: TRBJ1-1
V gene: TRBV4-3
CDR3 DNA: TGCGCCAGCAGCCGGAACAGAGGTCCGGGGGAGACCACTGAAGCTTTCTTT
CDR3 protein: CASSRNRGPGETTEAFF

D gene: .
clone size: medium-sized
J gene: TRBJ2-3
V gene: TRBV20-1
CDR3 DNA: TGCAGTGCTGAGGACGCCACAGATACGCAGTATTTT
CDR3 protein: CSAEDATDTQYF

D gene: TRBD2
clone size: many
J gene: TRBJ2-5
V gene: TRBV6-2/TRBV6-3
CDR3 DNA: TGTGCCAGCTCCGCTAGCGGGATCCGTGACCAGTACTTC
CDR3 protein: CASSASGIRDQYF

D gene: .
clone size: many
J gene: TRBJ2-3
V gene: TRBV7-9
CDR3 DNA: TGTGCCAGCAGCTTAGCTCCTGGTTTCAGCACAGATACGCAGTATTTT
CDR3 protein: CASSLAPGFSTDTQYF

D gene: TRBD1
clone size: .
J gene: TRBJ1-1
V gene: TRBV20-1
CDR3 DNA: TGCAGCAGCCCCAGGGGACAGATGAACACTGAAGCTTTCTTT
CDR3 protein: CSSPRGQMNTEAFF

D gene: .
clone size: many
J gene: TRBJ2-3
V gene: TRBV20-1
CDR3 DNA: TGCAGTGCTAGAGATTACAAGGCGGGTACGCAGTATTTT
CDR3 protein: CSARDYKAGTQYF

D gene: .
clone size: .
J gene: TRBJ2-1
V gene: TRBV19
CDR3 DNA: TGTGCCAGTAGTCCCACCCCGGGGTTTGTCAATGGGCAGTTCTTC
CDR3 protein: CASSPTPGFVNGQFF

D gene: .
clone size: many
J gene: TRBJ1-5
V gene: TRBV2
CDR3 DNA: TGTGCCAGCAGTGAATCTCTAGGGGATCAGCCCCAGCATTTT
CDR3 protein: CASSESLGDQPQHF

D gene: TRBD2
clone size: many
J gene: TRBJ2-1
V gene: TRBV2
CDR3 DNA: TGTGCCAGCCATTCTAGCGGGGGCTACAATGAGCAGTTCTTC
CDR3 protein: CASHSSGGYNEQFF

D gene: TRBD1
clone size: many
J gene: TRBJ2-5
V gene: TRBV7-3
CDR3 DNA: TGTGCCAGCAGCCGCGGACAGGGGGAGACCCAGTACTTC
CDR3 protein: CASSRGQGETQYF

D gene: .
clone size: many
J gene: TRBJ1-4
V gene: TRBV19
CDR3 DNA: TGTGCCAGTAGGTCGGGGAGTGAAAAACTGTTTTTT
CDR3 protein: CASRSGSEKLFF

D gene: .
clone size: many
J gene: TRBJ2-7
V gene: TRBV27
CDR3 DNA: TGTGCCAGCAGTTTATCCAATCCGGGACTCTCCCCGGGCGAGCAGTACTTC
CDR3 protein: CASSLSNPGLSPGEQYF

D gene: .
clone size: many
J gene: TRBJ1-2
V gene: TRBV29-1
CDR3 DNA: TGCAGCGTTGAATGGGTGGGCTATGGCTACACCTTC
CDR3 protein: CSVEWVGYGYTF

D gene: .
clone size: few
J gene: TRBJ1-6
V gene: TRBV28
CDR3 DNA: TGTGCCAGCAGTTTCGTACAGGGTGGGGATTCACCCCTCCACTTT
CDR3 protein: CASSFVQGGDSPLHF

D gene: .
clone size: .
J gene: TRBJ2-7
V gene: TRBV6-5
CDR3 DNA: TGTGCCAGCAGAAGCACCGTAACGGGGTACGGGTACGAGCAGTACTTC
CDR3 protein: CASRSTVTGYGYEQYF

D gene: .
clone size: .
J gene: TRBJ2-6
V gene: TRBV7-2
CDR3 DNA: TGTGCCAGCAGACTGGCTCTCAGGGGCTCTGGGGCCAACGTCCTGACTTTC
CDR3 protein: CASRLALRGSGANVLTF

D gene: .
clone size: many
J gene: TRBJ1-1
V gene: TRBV19
CDR3 DNA: TGTGCCAGTAGTGAGGGGGTTATGAACACTGAAGCTTTCTTT
CDR3 protein: CASSEGVMNTEAFF

D gene: .
clone size: many
J gene: TRBJ1-5
V gene: TRBV7-2
CDR3 DNA: TGTGCCAGCAGCTTAGGCCCGGGCCAGCAGCATTTT
CDR3 protein: CASSLGPGQQHF

D gene: .
clone size: .
J gene: TRBJ2-7
V gene: TRBV19
CDR3 DNA: TGTGCCAGTAGTATTGGGGAATTCGGCGATCAGTACTTC
CDR3 protein: CASSIGEFGDQYF

D gene: TRBD1
clone size: many
J gene: TRBJ1-2
V gene: TRBV28
CDR3 DNA: TGTGCCAGCAGATCCCTACAGGGGAAAGAAGACTATGGCTACACCTTC
CDR3 protein: CASRSLQGKEDYGYTF

D gene: .
clone size: many
J gene: TRBJ2-5
V gene: TRBV3-1
CDR3 DNA: TGTGCCAGCAGCCAAGAGACCAGTCAGAAGGTGCACTTC
CDR3 protein: CASSQETSQKVHF

D gene: .
clone size: many
J gene: TRBJ2-7
V gene: TRBV20-1
CDR3 DNA: TGCAGTGCTAGAGAGGCAGGGTGGTACGAGCAGTACTTC
CDR3 protein: CSAREAGWYEQYF

D gene: .
clone size: many
J gene: TRBJ1-3
V gene: TRBV7-9
CDR3 DNA: TGTGCCAGCTCTCGACGGGCTGGAAACACCATATATTTT
CDR3 protein: CASSRRAGNTIYF

D gene: TRBD1
clone size: .
J gene: TRBJ2-5
V gene: TRBV28
CDR3 DNA: TGTGCCAGCAGTTTATATTCGGGACAGGGGATGGGGACCCAGTACTTC
CDR3 protein: CASSLYSGQGMGTQYF

D gene: .
clone size: many
J gene: TRBJ2-4
V gene: TRBV6-2/TRBV6-3
CDR3 DNA: TGTGCCAGCAGTTACCAGATCCTCCTGGGGGCTTGGGCCAAAAACATTCAGTACTTC
CDR3 protein: CASSYQILLGAWAKNIQYF